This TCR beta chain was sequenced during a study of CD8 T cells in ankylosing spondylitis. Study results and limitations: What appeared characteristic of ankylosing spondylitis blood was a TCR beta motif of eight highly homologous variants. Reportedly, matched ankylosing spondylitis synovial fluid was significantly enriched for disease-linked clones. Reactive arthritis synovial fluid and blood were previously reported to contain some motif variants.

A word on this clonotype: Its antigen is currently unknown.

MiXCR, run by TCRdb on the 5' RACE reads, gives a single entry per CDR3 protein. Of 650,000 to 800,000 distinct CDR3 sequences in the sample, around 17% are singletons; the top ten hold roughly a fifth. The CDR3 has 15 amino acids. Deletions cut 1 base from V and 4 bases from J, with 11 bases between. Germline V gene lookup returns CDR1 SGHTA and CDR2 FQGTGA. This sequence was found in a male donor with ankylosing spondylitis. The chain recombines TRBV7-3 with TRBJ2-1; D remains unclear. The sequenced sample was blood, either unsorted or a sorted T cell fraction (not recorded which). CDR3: CASSLSPDSYNEQFF. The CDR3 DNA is TGTGCCAGCAGCTTAAGTCCGGATTCGTACAATGAGCAGTTCTTC. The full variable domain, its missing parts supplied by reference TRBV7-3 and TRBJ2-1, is GAGVSQTPSNKVTEKGKYVELRCDPISGHTALYWYRQSLGQGPEFLIYFQGTGAADDSGLPNDRFFAVRPEGSVSTLKIQRTERGDSAVYLCASSLSPDSYNEQFFGPGTRLTVL.